The entry below describes one T cell receptor beta chain. Only in-frame clones appear in the TCRdb table, and some are missing; sequencing was by immunoSEQ multiplex PCR. The sample carries 450,000 to 550,000 clones, 89% recorded once. The data were obtained in a study of Ad26.COV2.S vaccination and SARS-CoV-2 variants. V was clipped by 2 bases and J by 3 bases, with 11 bases between them. The length of the CDR3 is 15 residues. The V gene's germline CDR1 is KGHSH and CDR2 LQKENI. Regarding treatment: some 20 received Ad26.COV2.S at low or high dose, single or two shots; several received placebo; per-sample allocation not given. Samples analyzed were those drawn on day 63 after the first vaccine or placebo injection. A Boston adult aged 18-55 years was the donor.

The chain links TRBV18 to TRBJ2-4; possibly TRBD2 for D (5 bases). This sequence originates from a person aged 18-60 years who received the Ad26.COV2.S COVID-19 vaccine or a placebo. Source: peripheral blood, taken in a trial of Ad26.COV2.S vaccine versus placebo. CDR3 nucleotides: TGTGCCAGCTCACCAGGTGGCGGGCACAAAAACATTCAGTACTTC. Translating gives CASSPGGGHKNIQYF.